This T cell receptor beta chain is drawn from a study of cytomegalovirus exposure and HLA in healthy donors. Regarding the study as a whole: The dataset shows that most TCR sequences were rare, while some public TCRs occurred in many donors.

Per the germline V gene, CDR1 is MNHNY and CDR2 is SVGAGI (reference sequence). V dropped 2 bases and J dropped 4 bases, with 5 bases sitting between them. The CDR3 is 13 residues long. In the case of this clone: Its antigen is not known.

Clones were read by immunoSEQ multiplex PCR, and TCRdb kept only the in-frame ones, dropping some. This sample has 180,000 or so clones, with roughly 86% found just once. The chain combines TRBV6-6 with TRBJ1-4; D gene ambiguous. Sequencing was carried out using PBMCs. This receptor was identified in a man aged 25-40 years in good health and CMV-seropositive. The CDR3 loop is CASSYVGNEKLFF. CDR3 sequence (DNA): TGTGCCAGCAGTTACGTGGGTAATGAAAAACTGTTTTTT.